This T cell receptor beta chain was obtained from a study of response to subunit inactivated influenza vaccine. Germline V gene data show CDR1 as DFQATT and CDR2 as SNEGSKA (reference sequence). The V gene lost 1 base and the J gene lost 8 bases, with 12 bases spanning the gap. The CDR3 loop spans 13 amino acids. This clonotype was seen ten or more times. Its antigen is not known. TCRdb re-analysed the RT-PCR reads in MiXCR, keeping a single row per CDR3 protein. The profile shows more than 400,000 distinct CDR3 sequences, around 7.9% of them singletons. Overall study findings and caveats: The authors proposed limited new T cell recruitment per seasonal influenza vaccination.

The V and J genes are TRBV20-1 and TRBJ1-5; the D gene is possibly TRBD1 (5 bases). Sample: PBMCs from blood, taken around 25 months after vaccination. The receptor was derived from a man aged 45 to 75 who received an inactivated influenza vaccine. CDR3 sequence (DNA): TGCAGTGCTAGAGGGGTTACCAGGGAGCCCCAGCATTTT. Protein sequence: CSARGVTREPQHF.